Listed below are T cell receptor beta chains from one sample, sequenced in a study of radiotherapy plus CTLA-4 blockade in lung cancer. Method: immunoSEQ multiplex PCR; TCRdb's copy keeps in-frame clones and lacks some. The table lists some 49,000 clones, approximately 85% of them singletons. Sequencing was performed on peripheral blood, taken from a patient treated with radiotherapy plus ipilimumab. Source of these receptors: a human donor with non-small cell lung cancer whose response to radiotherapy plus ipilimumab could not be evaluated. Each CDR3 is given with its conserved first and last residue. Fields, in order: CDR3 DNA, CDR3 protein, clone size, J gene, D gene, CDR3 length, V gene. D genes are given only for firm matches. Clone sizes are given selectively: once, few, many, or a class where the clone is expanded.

DNA: TGTGCCAGCAGGGCGGGGGGGGCCTATGGCTACACCTTC
CDR3: CASRAGGAYGYTF
size: -
J: TRBJ1-2
D: -
length: 13
V: TRBV2

DNA: TGTGCCAGCTCACCTTATGGAACAGGGGGCCCCTCTGGAAACACCATATATTTT
CDR3: CASSPYGTGGPSGNTIYF
size: -
J: TRBJ1-3
D: TRBD1
length: 18
V: TRBV18

DNA: TGTGCCAGCAGACCTATCGGGGTGTCCTATGGCTACACCTTC
CDR3: CASRPIGVSYGYTF
size: -
J: TRBJ1-2
D: -
length: 14
V: TRBV28

DNA: TGTGCCAGCAGCCAAGGATTAGGACTAACTACCTACGAGCAGTACTTC
CDR3: CASSQGLGLTTYEQYF
size: -
J: TRBJ2-7
D: -
length: 16
V: TRBV14

DNA: TGTGCCAGCAGCAATAAACAGGGCAGTGAGCAGTTCTTC
CDR3: CASSNKQGSEQFF
size: -
J: TRBJ2-1
D: -
length: 13
V: TRBV21-1

DNA: TGTGCCACCTTAGAACAGGGCAATCAGCCCCAGCATTTT
CDR3: CATLEQGNQPQHF
size: -
J: TRBJ1-5
D: -
length: 13
V: TRBV19

DNA: TGTGCCAGCAGCTTAGCCGGGTCCTATGGCTACACCTTC
CDR3: CASSLAGSYGYTF
size: once
J: TRBJ1-2
D: -
length: 13
V: TRBV7-9

DNA: TGCAGCGTTGAAGAGCGGGAGTGGGAGCAGTTCTTC
CDR3: CSVEEREWEQFF
size: -
J: TRBJ2-1
D: TRBD2
length: 12
V: TRBV29-1

DNA: TGTGCCAGCTCACCTCGTGGGCTAGCGGGAGACAATGAGCAGTTCTTC
CDR3: CASSPRGLAGDNEQFF
size: -
J: TRBJ2-1
D: TRBD2
length: 16
V: TRBV18

DNA: TGTGCCACCAGCGGGGGACTAGCGGGAGCGGGCACAGATACGCAGTATTTT
CDR3: CATSGGLAGAGTDTQYF
size: -
J: TRBJ2-3
D: TRBD2
length: 17
V: TRBV15

DNA: TGTGCCAGCAGCGTGGCAGGGGACTCCTACAATGAGCAGTTCTTC
CDR3: CASSVAGDSYNEQFF
size: -
J: TRBJ2-1
D: -
length: 15
V: TRBV5-4

DNA: TGTGCCAGCAGTTTACGGTACAGGGACAATCAGCCCCAGCATTTT
CDR3: CASSLRYRDNQPQHF
size: -
J: TRBJ1-5
D: -
length: 15
V: TRBV28

DNA: TGTGCCAGCAGTACTCAAGACAGGGGAGGACAAACTGAAGCTTTCTTT
CDR3: CASSTQDRGGQTEAFF
size: -
J: TRBJ1-1
D: TRBD1
length: 16
V: TRBV25-1

DNA: TGTGCCAGCAGCTTAGACAAATTTACAGGGGTAAACGAAAAACTGTTTTTT
CDR3: CASSLDKFTGVNEKLFF
size: once
J: TRBJ1-4
D: TRBD1
length: 17
V: TRBV7-2